This T cell receptor (beta chain) was captured in a study of CD8 T cells in ankylosing spondylitis. Study results and caveats: Some motif variants had been reported before (in reactive arthritis synovial fluid and blood). Disease-linked clones reportedly concentrated significantly in matched ankylosing spondylitis synovial fluid.

By quantitative 5'-RACE with molecular barcodes, the TCR beta libraries were made. TCRdb independently ran MiXCR on the 5' RACE reads; one entry per CDR3 protein. This sample yields about 64,000 distinct CDR3 sequences, of which roughly 6.2% are seen a single time; around 5% belongs to the top ten. Note on this clonotype: Its target is unknown.

This CDR3 contains 15 residues. CDR1 is SGHRS and CDR2 is YFSETQ in the germline V gene. The V and J ends lost 0 bases and 0 bases respectively, with 10 bases between them. V gene TRBV5-1 combines with J gene TRBJ2-7; D might be TRBD1 (5 bases). The sequence derives from a male donor with ankylosing spondylitis. The sequencing input was synovial fluid, either unsorted or a sorted T cell fraction (not recorded which). CDR3 DNA: TGCGCCAGCAGCTTGGCAATGGGGCCCTCCTACGAGCAGTACTTC. It yields the protein CASSLAMGPSYEQYF.